The subject of this entry is one TCR beta chain. Antigen: not known. This specimen comes from a study of OX40 agonist ivuxolimab in advanced cancers. Study-wide context: An anti-OX40 (CD134) antibody with agonistic activity, ivuxolimab, was administered to patients. At around 81% male, the cohort had a mean age of about 55 years, ranging from roughly 20 to 90. Three patients showed partial responses: one hepatocellular carcinoma and two cutaneous melanoma cases.

The CDR3 runs to 15 residues. V was cut by 4 bases and J by 6 bases, with 15 bases left in between. CDR1 is SEHNR and CDR2 is FQNEAQ in the germline V gene (reference sequence). General study results and limits: Expanded clones were, on average, more numerous in CD8+ T cells than in CD4+.

TCRdb's table, derived via immunoSEQ multiplex PCR, lists solely in-frame clones and lacks some. The sample carries about 67,000 clones, approximately 84% recorded once. The J gene is TRBJ2-2, the V gene TRBV7-9; D gene unclear. The input for sequencing was CD4+ or CD8+ T cells sorted from blood, taken in a trial of the OX40 agonist ivuxolimab. The TCR originated in an adult with an advanced solid tumor such as melanoma, head and neck, liver or kidney cancer. The CDR3 sequence: CASSSLPVTSGELFF. The CDR3 DNA sequence: TGTGCCAGCAGCTCCCTCCCCGTTACGTCCGGGGAGCTGTTTTTT.